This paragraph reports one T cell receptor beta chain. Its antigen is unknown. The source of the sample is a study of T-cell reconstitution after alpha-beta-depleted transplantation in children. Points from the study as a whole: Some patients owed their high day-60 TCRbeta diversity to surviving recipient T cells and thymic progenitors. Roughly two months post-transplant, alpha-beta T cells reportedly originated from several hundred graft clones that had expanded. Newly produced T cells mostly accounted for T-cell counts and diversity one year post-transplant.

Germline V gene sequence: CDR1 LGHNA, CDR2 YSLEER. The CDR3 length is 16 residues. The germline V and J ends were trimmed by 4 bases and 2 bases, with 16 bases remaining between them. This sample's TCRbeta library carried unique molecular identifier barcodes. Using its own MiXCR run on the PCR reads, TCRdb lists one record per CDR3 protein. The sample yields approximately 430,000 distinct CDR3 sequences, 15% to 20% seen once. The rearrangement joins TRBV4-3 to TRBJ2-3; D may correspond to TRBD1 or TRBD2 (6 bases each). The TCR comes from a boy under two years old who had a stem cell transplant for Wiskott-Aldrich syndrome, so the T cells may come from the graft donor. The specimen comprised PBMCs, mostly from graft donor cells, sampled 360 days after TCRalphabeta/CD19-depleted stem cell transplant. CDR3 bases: TGCGCCAGCAGCCCCAGAGGGGGGTCGGACACAGATACGCAGTATTTT. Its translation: CASSPRGGSDTDTQYF.